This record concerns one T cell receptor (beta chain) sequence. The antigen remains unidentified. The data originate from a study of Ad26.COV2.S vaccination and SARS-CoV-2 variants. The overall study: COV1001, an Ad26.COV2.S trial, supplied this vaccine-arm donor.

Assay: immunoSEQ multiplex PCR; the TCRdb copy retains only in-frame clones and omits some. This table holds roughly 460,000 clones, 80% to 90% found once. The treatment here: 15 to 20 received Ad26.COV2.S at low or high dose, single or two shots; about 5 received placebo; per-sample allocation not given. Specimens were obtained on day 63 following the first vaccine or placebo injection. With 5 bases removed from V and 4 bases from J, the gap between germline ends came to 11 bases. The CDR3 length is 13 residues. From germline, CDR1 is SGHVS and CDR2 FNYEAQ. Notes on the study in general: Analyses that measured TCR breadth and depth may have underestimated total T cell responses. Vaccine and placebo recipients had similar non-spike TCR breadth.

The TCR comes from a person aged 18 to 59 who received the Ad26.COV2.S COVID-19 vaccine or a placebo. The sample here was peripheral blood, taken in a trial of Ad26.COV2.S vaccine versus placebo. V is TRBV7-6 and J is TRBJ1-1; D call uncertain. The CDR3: CASSMSSITEAFF. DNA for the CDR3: TGTGCCAGCAGCATGTCCTCGATCACTGAAGCTTTCTTT.